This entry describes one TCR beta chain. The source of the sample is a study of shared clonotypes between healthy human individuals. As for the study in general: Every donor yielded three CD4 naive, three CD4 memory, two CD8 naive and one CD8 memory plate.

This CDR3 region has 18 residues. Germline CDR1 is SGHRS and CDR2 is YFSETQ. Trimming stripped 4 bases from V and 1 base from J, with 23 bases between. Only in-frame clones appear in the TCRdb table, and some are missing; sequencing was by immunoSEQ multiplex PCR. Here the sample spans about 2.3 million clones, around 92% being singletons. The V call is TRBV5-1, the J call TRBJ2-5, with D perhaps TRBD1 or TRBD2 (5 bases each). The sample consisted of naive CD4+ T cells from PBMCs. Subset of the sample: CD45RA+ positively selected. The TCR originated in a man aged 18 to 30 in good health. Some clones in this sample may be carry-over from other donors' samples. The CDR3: CASSARVYWETVQETQYF. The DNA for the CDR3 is TGCGCCAGCAGCGCAAGGGTTTACTGGGAGACAGTCCAAGAGACCCAGTACTTC.